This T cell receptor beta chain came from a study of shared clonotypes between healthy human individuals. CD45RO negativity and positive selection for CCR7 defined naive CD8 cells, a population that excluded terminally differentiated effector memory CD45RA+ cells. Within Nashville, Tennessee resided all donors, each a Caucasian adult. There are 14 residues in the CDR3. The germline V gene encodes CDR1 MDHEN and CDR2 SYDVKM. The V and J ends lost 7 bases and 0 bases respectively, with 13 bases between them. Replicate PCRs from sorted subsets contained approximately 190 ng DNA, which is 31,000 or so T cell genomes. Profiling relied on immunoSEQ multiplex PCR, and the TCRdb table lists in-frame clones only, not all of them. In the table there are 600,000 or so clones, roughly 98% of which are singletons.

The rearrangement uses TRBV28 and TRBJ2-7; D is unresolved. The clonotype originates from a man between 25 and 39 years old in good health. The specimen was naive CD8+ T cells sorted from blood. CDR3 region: CASTPLGSSYEQYF. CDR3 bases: TGTGCCAGCACCCCTTTAGGTAGCTCCTACGAGCAGTACTTC.